This TCR beta chain was found in a study of blood T cell repertoires in COVID-19. This CDR3 is 12 amino acids long. Germline V CDR1 and CDR2: SNHLY, FYNNEI. V lost 5 bases and J lost 6, with 7 bases in between. The assay was immunoSEQ multiplex PCR, and TCRdb's table has in-frame clones only and misses some. The sample has 95,000 to 110,000 clones; about 90% are singletons. This chain links TRBV2 with TRBJ2-2; no definite D call. This sequence originates from a man aged 50 or older in a cohort sampled during active COVID-19. Sequenced input: peripheral blood. The CDR3 DNA is TGTGCCAGCAGTTTAGACTCCGGGGAGCTGTTTTTT. It specifies CASSLDSGELFF. The whole variable domain, filled in from reference TRBV2 and TRBJ2-2, reads EPEVTQTPSHQVTQMGQEVILRCVPISNHLYFYWYRQILGQKVEFLVSFYNNEISEKSEIFDDQFSVERPDGSNFTLKIRSTKLEDSAMYFCASSLDSGELFFGEGSRLTVL.